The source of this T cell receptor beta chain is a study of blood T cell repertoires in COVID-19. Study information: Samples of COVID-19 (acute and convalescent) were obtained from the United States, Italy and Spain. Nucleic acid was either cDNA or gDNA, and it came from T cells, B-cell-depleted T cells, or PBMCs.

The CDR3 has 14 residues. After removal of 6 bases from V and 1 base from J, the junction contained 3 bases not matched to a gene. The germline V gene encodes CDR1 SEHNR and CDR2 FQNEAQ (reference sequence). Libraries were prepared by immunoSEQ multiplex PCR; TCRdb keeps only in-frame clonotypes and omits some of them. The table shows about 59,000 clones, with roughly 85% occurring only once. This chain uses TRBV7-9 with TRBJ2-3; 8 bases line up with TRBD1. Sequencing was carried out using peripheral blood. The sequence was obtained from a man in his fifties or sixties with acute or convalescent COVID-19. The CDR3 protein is CASRSTGGTDTQYF. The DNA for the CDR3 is TGTGCCAGCAGGTCGACAGGGGGCACAGATACGCAGTATTTT.